This entry features one T cell receptor (beta chain) sequence. What it recognizes is unknown. This entry comes from a study of T-cell memory formation after mild COVID-19. Study-wide results and limits: Chiefly within CM and EM were the contracting CD4+ clones; CD8+ ones were within EMRA.

One entry per CDR3 protein, called by TCRdb with MiXCR from the 5' RACE reads. The table shows around 510,000 distinct CDR3 sequences, with about a fifth occurring only once. This CDR3 contains 13 residues. Trimming took off 6 bases at V and 6 bases at J, with 14 bases between the two ends. The sequence derives from an adult woman who had mild COVID-19 (a few samples of this study predate the infection). Cell type and time point are not known. The chain links TRBV12-3 or TRBV12-4 to TRBJ1-2; D is uncertain. The source material was PBMCs or a T cell subset sorted from them (not recorded which). In nucleotides, the CDR3 is TGTGCCAGCAGCCTTCACCCTTTGGATGGCTACACCTTC. The encoded protein is CASSLHPLDGYTF.